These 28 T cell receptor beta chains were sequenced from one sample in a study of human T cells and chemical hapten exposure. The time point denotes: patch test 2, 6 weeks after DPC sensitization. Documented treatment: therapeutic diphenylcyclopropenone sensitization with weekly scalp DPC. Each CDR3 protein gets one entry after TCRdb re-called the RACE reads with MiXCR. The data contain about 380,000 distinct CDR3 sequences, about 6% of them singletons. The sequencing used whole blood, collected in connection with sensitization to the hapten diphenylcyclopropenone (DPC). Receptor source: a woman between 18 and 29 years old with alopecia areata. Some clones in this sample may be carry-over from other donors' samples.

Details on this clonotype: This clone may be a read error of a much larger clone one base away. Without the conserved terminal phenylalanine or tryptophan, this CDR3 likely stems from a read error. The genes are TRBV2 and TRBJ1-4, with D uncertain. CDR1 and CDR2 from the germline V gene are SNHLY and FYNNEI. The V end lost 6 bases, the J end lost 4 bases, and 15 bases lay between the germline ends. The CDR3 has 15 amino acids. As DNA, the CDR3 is TGTGCCAGCAGGGGCAGGTCCGATAATAATGAAAAACTGTTTTCT. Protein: CASRGRSDNNEKLFS.

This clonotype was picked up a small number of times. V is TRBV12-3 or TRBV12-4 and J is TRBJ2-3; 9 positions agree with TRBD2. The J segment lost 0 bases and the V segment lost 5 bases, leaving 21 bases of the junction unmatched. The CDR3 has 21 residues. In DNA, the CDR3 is TGTGCCAGCAGTCCCCAGCGCGGGGGGGTTCCCCTATCTATGAGCACAGATACGCAGTATTTT. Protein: CASSPQRGGVPLSMSTDTQYF.

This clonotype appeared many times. The CDR3 reads CASSAGGLGDTQYF. CDR3 in DNA: TGCGCCAGCAGCGCCGGGGGGTTGGGAGATACGCAGTATTTT. V and J are TRBV5-1 and TRBJ2-3; TRBD2 matches 7 bases. The CDR3 is 14 amino acids. V trimming: 4 bases; J trimming: 5 bases; junction bases outside the gene matches: 7. CDR1 and CDR2 (germline): SGHRS, YFSETQ.

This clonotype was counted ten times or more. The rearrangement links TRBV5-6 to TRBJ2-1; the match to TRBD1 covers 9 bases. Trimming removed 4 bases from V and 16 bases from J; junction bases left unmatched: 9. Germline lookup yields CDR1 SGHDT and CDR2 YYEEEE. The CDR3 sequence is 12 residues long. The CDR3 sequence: CASSDPRDREFF. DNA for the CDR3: TGTGCCAGCAGCGATCCCCGGGACAGGGAATTCTTC.

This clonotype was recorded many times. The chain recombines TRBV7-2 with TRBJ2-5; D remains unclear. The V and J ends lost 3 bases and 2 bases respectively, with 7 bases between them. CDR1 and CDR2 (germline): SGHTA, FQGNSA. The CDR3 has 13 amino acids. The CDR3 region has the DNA TGTGCCAGCAGCTTGTCCAGTCAAGAGACCCAGTACTTC. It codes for CASSLSSQETQYF. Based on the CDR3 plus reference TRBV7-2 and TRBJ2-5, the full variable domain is GAGVSQSPSNKVTEKGKDVELRCDPISGHTALYWYRQSLGQGLEFLIYFQGNSAPDKSGLPSDRFSAERTGGSVSTLTIQRTQQEDSAVYLCASSLSSQETQYFGPGTRLLVL.

CDR3 region: CASSVDNGVSYTEAFF. DNA of the CDR3: TGTGCCAGCAGCGTAGATAATGGTGTTTCGTACACTGAAGCTTTCTTT. The chain is built from TRBV9 and TRBJ1-1, with unresolved D. The CDR3 loop spans 16 amino acids. V lost 0 bases and J lost 3, with 15 bases in between. Germline values: CDR1 SGDLS, CDR2 YYNGEE.

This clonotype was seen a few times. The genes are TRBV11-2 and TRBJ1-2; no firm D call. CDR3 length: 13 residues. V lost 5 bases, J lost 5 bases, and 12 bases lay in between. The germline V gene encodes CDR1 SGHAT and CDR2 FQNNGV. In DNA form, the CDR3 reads TGTGCCAGCAGCACTGCCAGTTTATATGGCTACACCTTC. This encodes CASSTASLYGYTF.

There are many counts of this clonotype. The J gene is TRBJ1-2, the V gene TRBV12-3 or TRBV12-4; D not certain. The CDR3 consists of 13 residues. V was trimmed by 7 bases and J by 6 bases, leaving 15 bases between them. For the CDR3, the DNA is TGTGCCAGCACCCCTATTAACCGTGATGGCTACACCTTC. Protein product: CASTPINRDGYTF.

The CDR3 bases are TGTGCCAGCTCACGCACTCCCGGGACAGGGGCGGATAATTCACCCCTCCACTTT. It encodes CASSRTPGTGADNSPLHF. V gene TRBV18 combines with J gene TRBJ1-6; 10 nucleotides align to TRBD1. J lost 5 bases, V lost 4 bases, and 11 bases had no gene match. The CDR3 has 18 residues. The germline V gene has CDR1 KGHSH and CDR2 LQKENI.

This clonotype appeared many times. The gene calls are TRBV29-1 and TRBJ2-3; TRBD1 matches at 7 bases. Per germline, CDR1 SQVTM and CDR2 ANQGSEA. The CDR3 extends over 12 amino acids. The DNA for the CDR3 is TGCAGTCACAGGGGAGCCGCAGATACGCAGTATTTT. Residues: CSHRGAADTQYF.

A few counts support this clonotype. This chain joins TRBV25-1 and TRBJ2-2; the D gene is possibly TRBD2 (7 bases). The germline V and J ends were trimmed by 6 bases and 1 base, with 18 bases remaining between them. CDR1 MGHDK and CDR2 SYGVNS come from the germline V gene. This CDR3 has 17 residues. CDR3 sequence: CASSIRRGAKNTGELFF. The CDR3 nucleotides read TGTGCCAGCAGCATCCGACGGGGGGCAAAGAACACCGGGGAGCTGTTTTTT. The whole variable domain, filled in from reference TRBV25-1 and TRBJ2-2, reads EADIYQTPRYLVIGTGKKITLECSQTMGHDKMYWYQQDPGMELHLIHYSYGVNSTEKGDLSSESTVSRIRTEHFPLTLESARPSHTSQYLCASSIRRGAKNTGELFFGEGSRLTVL.

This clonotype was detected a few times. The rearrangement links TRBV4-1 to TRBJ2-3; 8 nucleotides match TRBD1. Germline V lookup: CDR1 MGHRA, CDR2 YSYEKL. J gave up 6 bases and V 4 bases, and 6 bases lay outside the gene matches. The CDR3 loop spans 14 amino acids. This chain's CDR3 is CASSLMTGVDTQYF. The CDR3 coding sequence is TGCGCCAGCAGCCTGATGACAGGGGTCGATACGCAGTATTTT.

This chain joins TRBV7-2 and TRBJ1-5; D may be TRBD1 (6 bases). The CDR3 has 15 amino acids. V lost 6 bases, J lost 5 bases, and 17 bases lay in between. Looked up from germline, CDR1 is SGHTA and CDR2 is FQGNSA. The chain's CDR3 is CASSTQGGADQPQHF. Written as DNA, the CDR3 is TGTGCCAGCAGTACTCAAGGGGGGGCGGATCAGCCCCAGCATTTT.

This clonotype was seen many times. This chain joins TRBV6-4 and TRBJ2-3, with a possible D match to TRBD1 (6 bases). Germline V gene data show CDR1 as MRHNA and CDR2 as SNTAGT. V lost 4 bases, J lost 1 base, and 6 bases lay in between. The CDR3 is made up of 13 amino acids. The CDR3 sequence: CASSGQGTDTQYF. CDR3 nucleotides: TGTGCCAGCAGTGGACAGGGCACAGATACGCAGTATTTT.

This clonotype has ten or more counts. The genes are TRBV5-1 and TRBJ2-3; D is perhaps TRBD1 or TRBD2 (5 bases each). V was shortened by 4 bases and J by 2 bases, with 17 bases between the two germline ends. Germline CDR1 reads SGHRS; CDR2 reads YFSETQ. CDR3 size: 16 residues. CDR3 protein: CASSLGTETITDTQYF. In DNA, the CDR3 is TGCGCCAGCAGCCTGGGGACGGAGACTATCACAGATACGCAGTATTTT.

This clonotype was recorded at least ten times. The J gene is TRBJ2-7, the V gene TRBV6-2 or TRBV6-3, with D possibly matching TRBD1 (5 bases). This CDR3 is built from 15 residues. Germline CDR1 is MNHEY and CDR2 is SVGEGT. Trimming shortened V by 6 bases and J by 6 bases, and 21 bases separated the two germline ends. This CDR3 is CASRSGDGVQGEQYF. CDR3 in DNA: TGTGCCAGCAGAAGTGGCGACGGCGTGCAGGGCGAGCAGTACTTC.

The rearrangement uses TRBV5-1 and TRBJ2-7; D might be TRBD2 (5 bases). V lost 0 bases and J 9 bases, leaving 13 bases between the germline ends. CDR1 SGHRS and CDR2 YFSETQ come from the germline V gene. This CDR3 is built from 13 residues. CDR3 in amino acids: CASSLAGVERQYF. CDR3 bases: TGCGCCAGCAGCTTGGCCGGGGTAGAGCGGCAGTACTTC.

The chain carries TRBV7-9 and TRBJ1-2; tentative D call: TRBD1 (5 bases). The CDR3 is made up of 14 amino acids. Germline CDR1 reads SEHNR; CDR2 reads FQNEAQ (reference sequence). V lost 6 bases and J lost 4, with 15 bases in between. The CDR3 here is CASRKSGGAYGYTF. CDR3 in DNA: TGTGCCAGCAGGAAAAGCGGAGGGGCCTATGGCTACACCTTC.

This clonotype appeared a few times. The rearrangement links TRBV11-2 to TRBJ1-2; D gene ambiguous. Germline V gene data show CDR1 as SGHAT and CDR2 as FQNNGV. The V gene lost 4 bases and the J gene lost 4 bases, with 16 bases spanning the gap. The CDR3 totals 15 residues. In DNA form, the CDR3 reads TGTGCCAGCAGCTGGTACGAATCGGGGTTCTATGGCTACACCTTC. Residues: CASSWYESGFYGYTF.

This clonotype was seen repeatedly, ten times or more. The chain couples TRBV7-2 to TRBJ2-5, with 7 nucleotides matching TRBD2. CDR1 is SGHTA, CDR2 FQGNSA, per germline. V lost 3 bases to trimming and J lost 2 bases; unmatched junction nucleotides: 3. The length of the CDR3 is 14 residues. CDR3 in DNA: TGTGCCAGCAGCTTGAGCGGGGTACAAGAGACCCAGTACTTC. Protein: CASSLSGVQETQYF.

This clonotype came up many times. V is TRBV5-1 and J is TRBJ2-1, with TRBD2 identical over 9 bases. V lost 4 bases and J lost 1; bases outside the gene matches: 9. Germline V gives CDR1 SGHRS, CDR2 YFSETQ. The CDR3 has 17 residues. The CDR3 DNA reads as TGCGCCAGCAGCCTACGGGCGGGGGGGCAGTCCTACAATGAGCAGTTCTTC. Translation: CASSLRAGGQSYNEQFF. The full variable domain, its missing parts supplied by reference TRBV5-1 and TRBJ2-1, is KAGVTQTPRYLIKTRGQQVTLSCSPISGHRSVSWYQQTPGQGLQFLFEYFSETQRNKGNFPGRFSGRQFSNSRSEMNVSTLELGDSALYLCASSLRAGGQSYNEQFFGPGTRLTVL.

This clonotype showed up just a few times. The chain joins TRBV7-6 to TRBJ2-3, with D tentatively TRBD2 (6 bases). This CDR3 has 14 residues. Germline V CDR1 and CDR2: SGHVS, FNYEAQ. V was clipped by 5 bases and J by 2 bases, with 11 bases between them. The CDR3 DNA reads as TGTGCCAGCAGCACCGGACTACACACAGATACGCAGTATTTT. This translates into CASSTGLHTDTQYF. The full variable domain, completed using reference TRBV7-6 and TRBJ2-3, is GAGVSQSPRYKVTKRGQDVALRCDPISGHVSLYWYRQALGQGPEFLTYFNYEAQQDKSGLPNDRFSAERPEGSISTLTIQRTEQRDSAMYRCASSTGLHTDTQYFGPGTRLTVL.

The chain's CDR3 is CASSFPGAKNIQYF. Written as DNA, the CDR3 is TGTGCCAGCAGTTTCCCAGGGGCCAAAAACATTCAGTACTTC. The V gene is TRBV12-3 or TRBV12-4, the J gene TRBJ2-4, with D possibly matching TRBD1 (5 bases). The CDR3 spans 14 residues. V lost 3 bases and J 1 base, leaving 7 bases between the germline ends.

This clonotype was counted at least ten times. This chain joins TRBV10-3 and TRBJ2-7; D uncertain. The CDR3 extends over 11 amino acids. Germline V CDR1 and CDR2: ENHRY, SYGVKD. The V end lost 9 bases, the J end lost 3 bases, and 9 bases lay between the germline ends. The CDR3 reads CAISPGYEQYF. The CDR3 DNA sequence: TGTGCCATTTCCCCCGGCTACGAGCAGTACTTC.

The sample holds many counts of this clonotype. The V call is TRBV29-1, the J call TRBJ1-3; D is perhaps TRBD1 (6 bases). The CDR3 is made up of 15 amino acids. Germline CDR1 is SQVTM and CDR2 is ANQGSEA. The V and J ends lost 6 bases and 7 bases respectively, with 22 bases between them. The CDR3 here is CSVWGPRDASNTIYF. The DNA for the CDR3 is TGCAGCGTCTGGGGGCCCCGGGACGCTAGCAACACCATATATTTT.

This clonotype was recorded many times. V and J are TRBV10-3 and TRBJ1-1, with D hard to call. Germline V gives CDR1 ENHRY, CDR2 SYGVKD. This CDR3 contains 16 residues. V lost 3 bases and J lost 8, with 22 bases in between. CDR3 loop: CAISEVLVGRSKEAFF. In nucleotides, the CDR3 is TGTGCCATCAGTGAAGTTCTAGTGGGCCGCTCGAAAGAAGCTTTCTTT.

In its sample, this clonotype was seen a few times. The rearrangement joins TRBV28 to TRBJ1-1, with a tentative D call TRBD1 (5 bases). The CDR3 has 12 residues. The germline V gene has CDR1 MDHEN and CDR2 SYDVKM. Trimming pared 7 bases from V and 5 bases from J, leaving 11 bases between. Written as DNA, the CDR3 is TGTGCCAGCAATCTGGGGGTTACTGAAGCTTTCTTT. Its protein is CASNLGVTEAFF.

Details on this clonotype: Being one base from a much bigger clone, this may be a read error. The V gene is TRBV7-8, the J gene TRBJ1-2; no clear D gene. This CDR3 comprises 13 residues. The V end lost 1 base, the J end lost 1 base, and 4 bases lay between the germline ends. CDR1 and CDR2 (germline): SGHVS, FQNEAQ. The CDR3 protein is CASSLGNNYGYTF. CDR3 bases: TGTGCCAGCAGCTTAGGGAATAACTATGGCTACACCTTC.